One and the same sample provided the 5 T cell receptor beta chains below, sequenced in a study of T cells after yellow fever vaccination. TCRdb reanalysed the 5' RACE reads using MiXCR and keeps one entry per CDR3 protein. This table has 350,000 to 450,000 distinct CDR3 sequences, around a sixth appearing once. This specimen was PBMCs, taken before the yellow fever booster vaccination. These receptors all come from a man aged 18 to 29 who received the YFV17D yellow fever vaccine.

V usage is TRBV4-2 and J usage is TRBJ1-1; no definite D call. V gave up 4 bases and J gave up 7 bases, with 10 bases separating them. In germline, CDR1 is LGHNA, CDR2 YNFKEQ. The CDR3 extends over 12 amino acids. CDR3 loop: CASSPGLDEAFF. CDR3 sequence (DNA): TGTGCCAGCAGCCCAGGACTCGATGAAGCTTTCTTT.

The chain joins TRBV12-3 or TRBV12-4 to TRBJ1-5, with D possibly TRBD1 on 5 matching bases. The CDR3 extends over 12 amino acids. The V and J ends lost 10 bases and 0 bases respectively, with 7 bases between them. CDR3 protein: CATQVSNQPQHF. The CDR3 region has the DNA TGTGCCACACAGGTTAGCAATCAGCCCCAGCATTTT.

V is TRBV7-2 and J is TRBJ2-1; 14 bases map to TRBD2. With 9 bases clipped from V and 0 bases from J, the junction kept 7 bases outside the gene matches. This CDR3 is 17 amino acids long. Germline V gene sequence: CDR1 SGHTA, CDR2 FQGNSA. CDR3: CASKTGTSGGSYNEQFF. The CDR3 DNA is TGTGCCAGTAAGACCGGGACTAGCGGGGGCTCCTACAATGAGCAGTTCTTC.

CDR3 sequence: CASTRTGSSNQPQHF. In DNA form, the CDR3 reads TGTGCCAGCACCCGGACAGGGAGTAGCAATCAGCCCCAGCATTTT. V and J are TRBV12-3 or TRBV12-4 and TRBJ1-5, with TRBD1 matching over 8 bases. The CDR3 consists of 15 residues. J lost 0 bases, V lost 7 bases, and 5 bases had no gene match.

The rearrangement joins TRBV12-3 or TRBV12-4 to TRBJ1-2; TRBD1 matches at 8 bases. Trimming removed 7 bases from V and 7 bases from J; junction bases left unmatched: 8. The CDR3 sequence is 13 residues long. DNA of the CDR3: TGTGCCAGCAACCCAGGACAGGGTTTTGGCTACACCTTC. It specifies CASNPGQGFGYTF.